Listed here is a single TCR beta chain. Only one count was recorded for this clone. Its recognized antigen is unknown. No base quality information exists; no much larger clone differs at one position. The method behind the library was the immunoSEQ multiplex PCR assay. A mixture of 60 forward primers for TCR Vbeta segments and 13 reverse primers for TCR Jbeta segments was used in the multiplex PCR. The CDR3 region of rearranged TCR beta genes was amplified from genomic DNA with a multiplex PCR assay. Amplified TCR beta libraries were sequenced as 87-base-pair reads on the Illumina HiSeq System. Regarding the original processing steps: A later analysis tallied around 82 million unique TCR beta chains across the 600 to 700 repertoires, and about 12 million of those chains were shared by two or more donors. A nearest-neighbor algorithm error-corrected the raw reads and collapsed the reads into unique sequences, merging closely related sequences to remove PCR and sequencing errors. To assign V, D and J gene segments, CDR3 sequences were aligned to IMGT reference sequences. For a sequence to be retained, a match of at least six nucleotides was required to both a V gene segment and a J gene segment. Rearrangements were called productive when the CDR3 lacked stop codons and stayed in frame with V and J; all others were non-productive. Following IMGT convention, CDR3 was defined as the stretch from the second conserved V-encoded cysteine to the conserved J-encoded phenylalanine. In an earlier analysis of roughly 610 of the donors, sequences lacking an unambiguous match to a single V gene segment were excluded. An earlier analysis of 587 of the donors classified V segments as functional when productive rearrangements were above 56.7% and as segregating when the standard deviation between donors was above 5%. To diagnose cytomegalovirus status from the catalog of TCR beta chain sequences, a statistical classification framework was built. In a later analysis, V and J genes were assigned by comparing TCR nucleotide sequences against IMGT/GENE-DB human TR gene sequences. The TCRdist pipeline was used in a later analysis to assign CDR3 sequences and most-parsimonious VDJ recombination scenarios. A later analysis defined each TCR beta chain by its CDR3 amino acid sequence plus V-gene family, and excluded reads lacking a unique V-gene family. A later analysis removed over 500 highly shared, low-generation-probability nucleotide sequences to deal with suspected cross-contamination and a sequencing artifact. In a later analysis, a clonal expansion index was calculated for each public chain from normalized within-repertoire ranks of inferred template counts. A later analysis computed generation probabilities with a VDJ recombination model fitted to out-of-frame rearrangements, and checked the results against IGoR. Hypergeometric tests were used in a later analysis to score TCR-TCR, TCR-HLA and TCR-CMV co-occurrence, with a repertoire-size bias correction applied to the TCR pairs. False discovery rates were estimated in a later analysis by permuting HLA or CMV assignments 20 times. In a later analysis, co-occurring TCRs were grouped using DBSCAN, with TCRdist sequence similarity added in when clustering inside HLA-allele-positive subsets. Co-occurrence clustering excluded repertoires with fewer than 30,000 or more than 120,000 public chains, plus five with anomalous nucleotide sharing. TCRdb re-hosts the immuneACCESS table, in-frame sequences only. Its copies lack some clones; in the studies checked, an unresolved V gene accounts for under half of them, and the cause for the rest is not known. The D gene and trimming were derived from the DNA, and the V and J assignments and clone size from that table. The table for this sample lists roughly 200,000 clones; 80% to 90% of them were counted only once. Around 0.3% of the sample goes to the ten largest clones.

The record originates from a study of cytomegalovirus exposure and HLA in healthy donors (dated by TCRdb to about 2017). Concerning the study at large: An earlier analysis of fewer than 750 of the donors reported over 250 Gb of sequence data and around 100 million unique TCR beta sequences obtained from around 190 million T cells. All discovery cohort repertoires had been generated using a single sequencing platform. Four or five DR-DQ haplotypes were handled as single units for association and clustering, since linkage in the cohort was strong. Donor age, sex, ethnicity and CMV serostatus were compiled alongside the repertoire data. In addition to the first cohort of 666 subjects, a separate validation cohort of 130 or so different subjects was used. The genetic ancestry cluster associated with self-reported Caucasian donors included about 84% of the 350 to 500 genotyped donors. A later analysis re-analyzed previously published TCR beta repertoires from hundreds of donors and added high-resolution HLA genotyping to study TCR occurrence patterns. The study was designed to test whether signatures of past pathogen exposure could be identified by cataloging public T cell receptors. Around 330 gigabases of sequencing data and 91 million or so unique TCR sequences made up an early release that covered over 550 HLA-typed donors. The study used immunosequencing to profile the T cell repertoires of several hundred subjects and linked those repertoires to cytomegalovirus serostatus. In the later analysis, no new phenotypic data were used to find candidate immune exposures; instead, reliance was placed on TCR beta sequences and their occurrence across donors. To decide whether each TCR beta V gene segment behaved as functional or pseudogenic, an earlier analysis of 587 of the donors relied on high-throughput TCR beta sequencing. Class I and class II HLA loci were covered by the typing at four-digit resolution. To predict cytomegalovirus infection status, the study brought together high-throughput TCR immunosequencing, statistical association of individual TCRs with disease status, and machine learning. Genome-wide SNP genotypes for about three fifths of the 666 donors were used in a later genetic analysis, which treated that subset as a discovery cohort. Typing coverage varied by locus: roughly 620-640 donors for A, B, C, DRB1 and DQB1; around 560 for DQA1; around 570 for DPA1; roughly 450 for DPB1. On average, around 240,000 unique TCR beta nucleotide sequences were sequenced per donor among 350 to 400 genotyped donors of the cohort, with roughly 18% of those sequences being non-productive. Results and caveats for the whole study, not just this receptor: Only TCR beta chains were sequenced in this cohort, and the absence of alpha or paired-chain data limited detectable features. An earlier analysis of some 590 of the donors showed that most TCR beta V segments appeared in productive rearrangements either about 87% or about 30% of the time, which broadly matched IMGT annotations. Assigning TCR associations to individual alleles was difficult when HLA alleles, especially DR and DQ, strongly co-occurred. The authors suggested that the approach could potentially be generalized to other disease states and immunological phenotypes. In vitro tests confirmed that a few of the cytomegalovirus-associated TCR beta chains recognize cytomegalovirus antigens. While some public TCRs were present in many individuals, most TCR sequences turned up only very rarely across donors. At a false discovery rate of 0.05, a later analysis linked 15,000 to 20,000 TCR beta sequences to specific HLA alleles. A cluster of highly shared sequence variants was judged likely to represent a technical artifact of the sequencing pipeline. Cytomegalovirus status was reported to be diagnosed by the classifier with high specificity and sensitivity in both the original and validation cohorts. A later genetic analysis reported fewer N-insertions in productive TCRs among donors in an Asian-associated ancestry cluster than the roughly 670-donor mean. CMV serostatus was the only immune exposure information available for the cohort. About 15 rarely observed V segments, including chromosome 9 orphons, were excluded from the earlier analysis of several hundred of the donors because counts were too low. Correlated functional status among segregating V segments might be attributable to linkage disequilibrium, but an unknown experimental factor could not be ruled out. In the study, about 150 TCR beta chains were listed as associated with cytomegalovirus. A later analysis found that TCR association rates varied across HLA loci, with DRB1 alleles showing the most associated TCRs and HLA-C alleles the fewest. HLA typing was unavailable for some donors at each locus, so association tests used only the typed subset. A later analysis found that HLA-associated TCR beta chains were more clonally expanded and had lower generation probabilities than equally common non-associated chains. Some IMGT-functional V segments, including TRBV6-2 and TRBV6-3, could not be distinguished by the 87-base-pair reads and were therefore excluded. According to a later analysis, most CMV-associated TCR beta chains appeared to be HLA-restricted, and the HLA associations seemed to be driven largely by CMV exposure. The presence/absence analyses assumed that sequencing depth was roughly uniform across donors, and that assumption may not be true. An association between a missense DCLRE1C variant and V-gene and J-gene trimming of TCR beta chains was found in a later genetic analysis and replicated in an independent cohort. A further reported finding was that TCR beta sequences accurately predicted the HLA-A and HLA-B alleles for most subjects in the first cohort. According to a later analysis, parvovirus B19, influenza, CMV and Epstein-Barr virus appeared linked to several top co-occurrence clusters.

The cohort consisted of 666 healthy bone marrow donors. At the time of sampling, every cohort member was nominally healthy, though immune exposures that went unrecorded were likely present. The donor tested CMV seronegative and was one of the 352 seronegative cohort members. Each donor provided a peripheral blood sample, and peripheral blood mononuclear cells were used for TCR beta sequencing. Genomic DNA extraction from the blood cell samples was performed with the Qiagen DNeasy Blood Extraction Kit. The CDR3 spans 16 residues, from the cysteine through the phenylalanine. Only the CDR3 DNA is retained, 48 bases long and in frame from the first base. Trimming takes 4 bases off V and 3 bases off J; junction bases not matched to a gene: 12. The germline V gene (reference sequence) specifies SGHKS as CDR1 and YYEKEE as CDR2.

The V and J genes are TRBV5-5 and TRBJ1-2; TRBD1 fits 7 bases in the junction. This receptor was taken from a woman aged 25 to 45 in good health and CMV-seronegative. Sequencing was carried out using PBMCs. The CDR3 reads as follows: CASSIRTGLGDYGYTF. In nucleotides, the sequence is TGTGCCAGCAGCATACGGACAGGTTTAGGTGACTATGGCTACACCTTC. Where the CDR3 stops, the reference TRBV5-5 and TRBJ1-2 genes take over; the full variable domain is DAGVTQSPTHLIKTRGQQVTLRCSPISGHKSVSWYQQVLGQGPQFIFQYYEKEERGRGNFPDRFSARQFPNYSSELNVNALLLGDSALYLCASSIRTGLGDYGYTFGSGTRLTVV.